The clone carrying this TCR beta chain was detected only a few times. The antigen remains undetermined. For TCRbeta, the library was prepared with unique molecular identifiers. In TCRdb, the PCR reads were re-called with MiXCR into one record per CDR3 protein. Of hundreds of thousands of distinct CDR3 sequences in the sample, approximately 13% were seen once. The sample originates from a study of T-cell reconstitution after alpha-beta-depleted transplantation in children. Study-wide findings and caveats: About two months after transplant, alpha-beta T cells reportedly came from several hundred expanded graft clones.

This clonotype was obtained from a male patient aged 10 to 17 who had a stem cell transplant for acute myeloid leukemia, so the T cells may come from the graft donor. Sequencing was performed on PBMCs, mostly from graft donor cells, taken 360 days after TCRalphabeta/CD19-depleted stem cell transplant.

CDR3 protein: CASSLGQIQYF. The CDR3 DNA reads as TGTGCCAGCAGCTTGGGGCAGATTCAGTACTTC. The chain recombines TRBV5-6 with TRBJ2-4; D is ambiguous. Germline-derived CDR1 and CDR2 are SGHDT and YYEEEE. The CDR3 has 11 residues. The germline V and J ends were trimmed by 0 bases and 10 bases, with 5 bases remaining between them.